A single sample gave rise to the 25 T cell receptor beta chains below, sequenced in a study of blood T cells in healthy people across ages. The use of a sample-barcoded 5' primer and a J-beta primer mix characterized a second PCR of about 7 to 12 cycles. Each CDR3 protein gets one entry after TCRdb re-called the 5' RACE reads with MiXCR. Of 780,000 or so distinct CDR3 sequences in the sample, about 53% were seen once. The material sequenced was blood. The source of these receptors is an older man in good health.

The rearrangement joins TRBV12-3 or TRBV12-4 to TRBJ2-7; 9 nucleotides align to TRBD1. The V gene end was trimmed by 5 bases and the J gene end by 0 bases; junction bases not matched to a gene: 5. This CDR3 has 15 residues. The CDR3 is CASSPWDRASYEQYF. DNA for the CDR3: TGTGCCAGCAGTCCCTGGGACAGGGCCTCCTACGAGCAGTACTTC.

V is TRBV7-2 and J is TRBJ1-6; no clear D. CDR1 SGHTA and CDR2 FQGNSA come from the germline V gene. The V gene lost 2 bases and the J gene lost 6 bases, with 11 bases spanning the gap. The CDR3 has 15 amino acids. The DNA of the CDR3 is TGTGCCAGCAGCTTAAACGGCGGATCTAATTCACCCCTCCACTTT. Its translation: CASSLNGGSNSPLHF.

The V gene is TRBV4-1, the J gene TRBJ2-1, with D possibly matching TRBD2 (5 bases). V lost 0 bases and J lost 12, with 18 bases in between. The CDR3 has 15 residues. The germline V gene has CDR1 MGHRA and CDR2 YSYEKL. CDR3 in amino acids: CASSQDPLLVARQFF. The DNA for the CDR3 is TGCGCCAGCAGCCAAGACCCCTTACTCGTAGCGCGGCAGTTCTTC.

This clonotype has only a few counts. The V and J genes are TRBV20-1 and TRBJ2-3; 7 bases are shared with TRBD2. Germline V gene data show CDR1 as DFQATT and CDR2 as SNEGSKA (reference sequence). Trimming took 0 bases from V and 3 from J; bases not matched to a gene: 9. The CDR3 has 16 residues. CDR3 bases: TGCAGTGCTAGAGATTACAAGAGCGGGAAAACAGATACGCAGTATTTT. This sequence encodes CSARDYKSGKTDTQYF.

This clonotype was seen a single time. This chain connects TRBV5-1 to TRBJ2-1, with D tentatively TRBD1 or TRBD2 (5 bases each). The length of the CDR3 is 14 residues. Germline lookup yields CDR1 SGHRS and CDR2 YFSETQ. V dropped 3 bases and J dropped 5 bases, with 12 bases sitting between them. The CDR3 bases are TGCGCCAGCAGCTGGGTAGTGGGGGACAATGAGCAGTTCTTC. Amino acid sequence: CASSWVVGDNEQFF.

To note about this clonotype: A much larger clone differs from this one at a single base, so this may be a read error. This chain joins TRBV7-8 and TRBJ2-2; 11 nucleotides match TRBD2. CDR1 and CDR2 from the germline V gene are SGHVS and FQNEAQ. CDR3 length: 15 residues. CDR3 region: CAGSPGLAVTGELFF. CDR3 bases: TGTGCCGGCAGCCCGGGACTAGCGGTCACCGGGGAGCTGTTTTTT.

This clonotype was picked up many times. The rearrangement links TRBV5-6 to TRBJ2-7, with TRBD1 matching over 8 bases. Losses at the gene ends were 4 bases for V and 4 bases for J; bases not matched to a gene: 10. This CDR3 contains 15 residues. Germline-derived CDR1 and CDR2 are SGHDT and YYEEEE. CDR3 loop: CASSTNRDRYYEQYF. The CDR3 nucleotides read TGTGCCAGCAGCACTAACCGGGACAGGTATTACGAGCAGTACTTC.

The chain employs TRBV5-6 and TRBJ2-7; 10 nucleotides line up with TRBD1. Trimming removed 0 bases from V and 2 bases from J; junction bases left unmatched: 2. This CDR3 is built from 15 residues. Germline CDR1 SGHDT, CDR2 YYEEEE. The CDR3 DNA follows: TGTGCCAGCAGCTTGGTCGGACAGGGGGCCTACGAGCAGTACTTC. It encodes CASSLVGQGAYEQYF.

V and J are TRBV29-1 and TRBJ2-7; maybe TRBD1 (6 bases). The V and J ends lost 4 bases and 1 base respectively, with 14 bases between them. Germline CDR1 reads SQVTM; CDR2 reads ANQGSEA. The length of the CDR3 is 14 residues. For the CDR3, the DNA is TGCAGCGTTGGTCGGGACACAGCTTCCTACGAGCAGTACTTC. Its protein product is CSVGRDTASYEQYF.

A word on this clonotype: This clone may be a read error of a much larger clone one base away. The genes are TRBV7-2 and TRBJ2-5; tentatively, D is TRBD1 (5 bases). The J call may be incorrect, as the DNA end agrees better with TRBJ2-1. This CDR3 region has 12 residues. Germline assignment: CDR1 SGHTA and CDR2 FQGNSA. The CDR3 here is CASSQGEETQFF. As DNA, the CDR3 is TGTGCCAGCAGCCAGGGTGAGGAGACCCAGTTCTTC.

The chain is built from TRBV27 and TRBJ2-5, with 9 bases that match TRBD1. After removal of 5 bases from V and 0 bases from J, the junction contained 7 bases not matched to a gene. This CDR3 region has 16 residues. The germline gives CDR1 MNHEY, CDR2 SMNVEV (reference sequence). The CDR3 bases are TGTGCCAGCAGTGATCTTGGGGACAGGGACCAAGAGACCCAGTACTTC. Amino acids: CASSDLGDRDQETQYF.

This rearrangement joins TRBV28 to TRBJ2-5; unclear D gene. The assigned J gene may be wrong: the sequence end matches TRBJ2-7 better. Germline V gene lookup returns CDR1 MDHEN and CDR2 SYDVKM. This CDR3 region has 15 residues. This CDR3 reads CASSWVWNRPYEQYF. The CDR3, as DNA: TGTGCCAGCAGTTGGGTTTGGAACAGACCCTACGAGCAGTACTTC.

The CDR3 coding sequence is TGTGCCAGCAGCCGCGGACAGGGAAGAGAGACCCAGTACTTC. It specifies CASSRGQGRETQYF. V gene TRBV28 combines with J gene TRBJ2-5; TRBD1 agrees at 8 bases. J was trimmed by 4 bases and V by 6 bases; bases with no gene match: 7. Germline lookup yields CDR1 MDHEN and CDR2 SYDVKM. The CDR3 loop spans 14 amino acids.

The rearrangement uses TRBV20-1 and TRBJ2-3; D gene unclear. The CDR3 consists of 14 residues. Trimming removed 5 bases from V and 2 bases from J, with 14 bases in between. The germline V gene encodes CDR1 DFQATT and CDR2 SNEGSKA (reference sequence). CDR3 DNA: TGCAGTGCTCGGACCCTGGCCCACACAGATACGCAGTATTTT. Translation: CSARTLAHTDTQYF.

This clonotype was counted between two and nine times. This chain uses TRBV7-8 with TRBJ1-1; D is unclear. Germline assignment: CDR1 SGHVS and CDR2 FQNEAQ. V was cut by 3 bases and J by 6 bases, with 23 bases left in between. The length of the CDR3 is 17 residues. Here the CDR3 DNA reads TGTGCCAGCAGCTTTAAGATCTTTGGACCCGGCACCCCTGAAGCTTTCTTT. Its translation is CASSFKIFGPGTPEAFF. Variable domain in full (rest from reference TRBV7-8 and TRBJ1-1): GAGVSQSPRYKVAKRGQDVALRCDPISGHVSLFWYQQALGQGPEFLTYFQNEAQLDKSGLPSDRFFAERPEGSVSTLKIQRTQQEDSAVYLCASSFKIFGPGTPEAFFGQGTRLTVV.

A few counts support this clonotype. V usage is TRBV20-1 and J usage is TRBJ2-5; TRBD2 matches 9 bases. The CDR3 is made up of 16 amino acids. After removal of 5 bases from V and 2 bases from J, the junction contained 12 bases not matched to a gene. Germline assignment: CDR1 DFQATT and CDR2 SNEGSKA (reference sequence). DNA for the CDR3: TGCAGTGCTGGAGGACTAGCGTTGGGGGCTCAAGAGACCCAGTACTTC. Protein product: CSAGGLALGAQETQYF.

CDR3 region: CASSFGQGALSEQYF. CDR3 DNA: TGTGCCAGCAGTTTTGGACAGGGGGCGTTGAGCGAGCAGTACTTC. This chain connects TRBV12-3 or TRBV12-4 to TRBJ2-1, with TRBD1 identical over 11 bases. The DNA matches TRBJ2-7 better at its end, which makes the J call doubtful. CDR3 size: 15 residues.

V usage is TRBV20-1 and J usage is TRBJ1-6, with D tentatively TRBD1 (5 bases). The CDR3 runs 16 residues. The ends were cut back, 5 bases at V and 6 bases at J, with 20 bases in the middle. The germline CDR1 and CDR2 sequences are DFQATT and SNEGSKA (reference sequence). CDR3: CSALGTGSLGNSPLHF. CDR3 nucleotide sequence: TGCAGTGCTTTGGGGACGGGCAGCTTGGGTAATTCACCCCTCCACTTT.

The CDR3 here is CASHGDGNEYYEQYF. The CDR3 DNA sequence: TGTGCCAGCCATGGGGACGGAAACGAATACTACGAGCAGTACTTC. The rearrangement links TRBV21-1 to TRBJ2-7; the D call of TRBD1 is as the table states it, not checked on the DNA. TRBV21-1 is a known pseudogene. The CDR3 extends over 15 amino acids.

The rearrangement uses TRBV24-1 and TRBJ2-1; the match to TRBD2 covers 14 bases. The CDR3 covers 17 residues. Per germline, CDR1 KGHDR and CDR2 SFDVKD. Trimming cost V 3 bases and J 7 bases; bases outside gene matches: 7. The CDR3 nucleotides read TGTGCCACCAGTGATCCCGGGACTAGCGGGAGAGGGAATGAGCAGTTCTTC. Translation gives CATSDPGTSGRGNEQFF.

DNA for the CDR3: TGTGCCAGTGGGACGGGGGTATCCGGGGCCAACGTCCTGACTTTC. Amino acids: CASGTGVSGANVLTF. V gene TRBV2 combines with J gene TRBJ2-6, with D possibly matching TRBD2 (6 bases). The CDR3 loop spans 15 amino acids. CDR1 SNHLY and CDR2 FYNNEI come from the germline V gene. Between the trimmed V and J ends, which lost 9 bases and 4 bases, there was a span of 16 bases.

The chain links TRBV5-1 to TRBJ1-2; TRBD1 is a possible D gene (5 bases). Germline CDR1 reads SGHRS; CDR2 reads YFSETQ. This CDR3 contains 12 residues. Between the trimmed V and J ends, which lost 5 bases and 8 bases, there was a span of 13 bases. CDR3 amino acids: CASRFWGRGYTF. CDR3 sequence (DNA): TGCGCCAGCAGGTTCTGGGGCCGGGGCTACACCTTC.

The chain recombines TRBV27 with TRBJ1-2, with D possibly being TRBD1 (6 bases). Germline CDR1 and CDR2: MNHEY and SMNVEV (reference sequence). The CDR3 has 15 amino acids. V was cut by 0 bases and J by 3 bases, with 11 bases left in between. CDR3 nucleotide sequence: TGTGCCAGCAGTTTATCCAGGGGTTTGGACTATGGCTACACCTTC. Translation: CASSLSRGLDYGYTF.

The V gene is TRBV5-1, the J gene TRBJ2-3, with D possibly matching TRBD2 (6 bases). Germline CDR1 SGHRS, CDR2 YFSETQ. Trimming pared 1 base from V and 4 bases from J, leaving 19 bases between. This CDR3 is 17 amino acids long. The CDR3 loop reads CASSLLGGLPTSDTQYF. For the CDR3, the DNA is TGCGCCAGCAGCTTGCTGGGAGGACTTCCGACCTCAGATACGCAGTATTTT.

The chain links TRBV7-2 to TRBJ2-5, with TRBD2 matching 7 bases. Looked up from germline, CDR1 is SGHTA and CDR2 is FQGNSA. V trimming: 5 bases; J trimming: 3 bases; junction bases outside the gene matches: 6. The length of the CDR3 is 14 residues. The CDR3, as DNA: TGTGCCAGCAGCATCGGACTAGTTGAAGAGACCCAGTACTTC. Its protein product is CASSIGLVEETQYF.